The 9 T cell receptor beta chains reported below all come from one sample, sequenced in a study of blood T cell repertoires in COVID-19. Data came from immunoSEQ multiplex PCR; TCRdb stores just in-frame clones and leaves some out. Among 200,000 to 250,000 clones listed, about 88% were seen once. The sample comprised peripheral blood. The receptor set was obtained from a woman aged 55-69 years with acute or convalescent COVID-19.

CDR3 region: CASSVEADFFYEQYF. The CDR3 DNA is TGTGCCAGCAGCGTAGAGGCAGACTTTTTCTACGAGCAGTACTTC. The chain combines TRBV9 with TRBJ2-7; D is uncertain. The germline V and J ends were trimmed by 0 bases and 3 bases, with 13 bases remaining between them. CDR1 and CDR2 from the germline V gene are SGDLS and YYNGEE. The CDR3 runs 15 residues.

V gene TRBV9 combines with J gene TRBJ2-5; a possible D gene is TRBD2 (6 bases). V was clipped by 1 base and J by 1 base, with 11 bases between them. The CDR3 loop spans 15 amino acids. Germline values: CDR1 SGDLS, CDR2 YYNGEE. The CDR3 sequence: CASSVSTSSQETQYF. DNA for the CDR3: TGTGCCAGCAGCGTAAGCACTAGCAGCCAAGAGACCCAGTACTTC.

The chain employs TRBV6-6 and TRBJ1-4; D is undetermined. Between the trimmed V and J ends, which lost 0 bases and 8 bases, there was a span of 10 bases. CDR1 MNHNY and CDR2 SVGAGI come from the germline V gene (reference sequence). CDR3 size: 14 residues. In DNA, the CDR3 is TGTGCCAGCAGTTACTCGGCGGGAGGGGAAAAACTGTTTTTT. Translating gives CASSYSAGGEKLFF.

The chain joins TRBV5-6 to TRBJ2-7; tentative D call: TRBD1 (5 bases). V lost 4 bases and J lost 7, with 12 bases in between. The CDR3 consists of 12 residues. Germline lookup yields CDR1 SGHDT and CDR2 YYEEEE. This CDR3 reads CASSDTGPEQYF. The CDR3 nucleotides read TGTGCCAGCAGCGATACAGGACCTGAGCAGTACTTC.

The chain has TRBV9 and TRBJ2-3; the match to TRBD2 covers 8 bases. V was pared by 3 bases and J by 0 bases, with 3 bases of the junction left unmatched. The length of the CDR3 is 15 residues. In germline, CDR1 is SGDLS, CDR2 YYNGEE. CDR3 coding DNA: TGTGCCAGCAGCGATAGCGGGGTAAGCACAGATACGCAGTATTTT. This encodes CASSDSGVSTDTQYF.

This chain uses TRBV30 with TRBJ2-6; 11 bases line up with TRBD1. The CDR3 runs 18 residues. Germline V gene data show CDR1 as GTSNPN and CDR2 as SVGIG (reference sequence). Germline trimming cut 2 bases from V and 7 bases from J; bases unmatched to any gene: 13. CDR3 in amino acids: CAWSRGDRGSTGANVLTF. CDR3 DNA: TGTGCCTGGAGTAGGGGGGACAGGGGGAGTACAGGAGCCAACGTCCTGACTTTC.

This sequence joins TRBV19 and TRBJ2-7; 10 nucleotides match TRBD2. Germline V CDR1 and CDR2: LNHDA, SQIVND (reference sequence). This CDR3 has 14 residues. The ends lost 5 bases at V and 5 bases at J; junction bases unmatched: 6. The DNA for the CDR3 is TGTGCCAGTAGTTTAGCGGGGGGCAACCACGAGCAGTACTTC. Protein: CASSLAGGNHEQYF.

There are a few counts of this clone. This sequence joins TRBV30 and TRBJ2-1; 12 bases line up with TRBD2. Germline V gene sequence: CDR1 GTSNPN, CDR2 SVGIG (reference sequence). The V and J ends lost 5 bases and 6 bases, in that order; junction bases with no gene match: 14. CDR3 size: 17 residues. CDR3 in amino acids: CAWGSSRLAGVSNEQFF. The CDR3 nucleotides are TGTGCCTGGGGTTCATCCAGACTAGCGGGGGTGAGCAATGAGCAGTTCTTC.

The V gene is TRBV6-5, the J gene TRBJ1-1; 8 bases map to TRBD1. CDR3 length: 15 residues. Germline-derived CDR1 and CDR2 are MNHEY and SVGAGI. J was trimmed by 2 bases and V by 6 bases; bases with no gene match: 8. The CDR3 nucleotides read TGTGCCAGCAGGGACCGACAGGGGCGTAACACTGAAGCTTTCTTT. As protein: CASRDRQGRNTEAFF.